These T cell receptor beta chains were read from a single sample in a study of T-cell memory formation after mild COVID-19. TCRdb reprocessed the 5' RACE reads with MiXCR, giving one entry per CDR3 protein. The repertoire holds approximately 340,000 distinct CDR3 sequences, with roughly 15% as singletons. The sample was PBMCs or a T cell subset sorted from them (not recorded which). Every receptor here comes from a man aged 18 to 29 who had mild COVID-19 (a few samples of this study predate the infection). Cell type and time point are not known. Each CDR3 is given with its conserved first and last residue. The order of the fields is CDR3 DNA, CDR3 protein, D gene, clone size, V gene, J gene. A D gene is named only where the DNA matches it firmly. Some rows have no size entry. The others give once, few or many, or a class for an expanded clone.

DNA: TGTGCCATCAGTCAGAATACAGGGGCAGGTCAGCCCCAGCATTTT; CDR3: CAISQNTGAGQPQHF; D: TRBD1; size: -; V: TRBV10-3; J: TRBJ1-5
DNA: TGTGCCAGCAGCCCAATTGGCGGGGAAGAGACCCAGTACTTC; CDR3: CASSPIGGEETQYF; D: -; size: many; V: TRBV7-6; J: TRBJ2-5
DNA: TGTGCCAGCAGTTCCGGACAGGGTCTGTACAATCAGCCCCAGCATTTT; CDR3: CASSSGQGLYNQPQHF; D: TRBD1; size: -; V: TRBV27; J: TRBJ1-5
DNA: TGTGCCAGCAGCCTATCCCCTGATAGTATAGATCAGTACTTC; CDR3: CASSLSPDSIDQYF; D: -; size: few; V: TRBV7-9; J: TRBJ2-4
DNA: TGTGCCAGCAGCTTATGGAGGGCTGTGGAGACCCAGTACTTC; CDR3: CASSLWRAVETQYF; D: -; size: -; V: TRBV7-2; J: TRBJ2-5
DNA: TGTGCCAGCAGTTTAGGGGGCTCTGGAAACACCATATATTTT; CDR3: CASSLGGSGNTIYF; D: -; size: -; V: TRBV6-5; J: TRBJ1-3
DNA: TGCGCCAGTCGCTCAGGGCGGACGAACACTGAAGCTTTCTTT; CDR3: CASRSGRTNTEAFF; D: -; size: -; V: TRBV5-1; J: TRBJ1-1
DNA: TGTGCCAGCAGTCCACAGTGGGGCACTGAAGCTTTCTTT; CDR3: CASSPQWGTEAFF; D: -; size: -; V: TRBV12-3/TRBV12-4; J: TRBJ1-1
DNA: TGCAGTGCTAGACCCGGGACTAGCGGGGGGAACGAAGGGTACTTC; CDR3: CSARPGTSGGNEGYF; D: TRBD2; size: -; V: TRBV20-1; J: TRBJ2-4
DNA: TGCAGTGCTAGAGTCGTAGGGGCGGTTGCGGAGACCCAGTACTTC; CDR3: CSARVVGAVAETQYF; D: -; size: -; V: TRBV20-1; J: TRBJ2-5
DNA: TGTGCCAGCAGCTTAGGAGGGTGGACTGAAGCTTTCTTT; CDR3: CASSLGGWTEAFF; D: -; size: once; V: TRBV11-2; J: TRBJ1-1
DNA: TGTGCCATCAGTGAGTCTGGCGGGGTAGAGACCCAGTACTTC; CDR3: CAISESGGVETQYF; D: -; size: -; V: TRBV10-3; J: TRBJ2-5
DNA: TGTGCCAGCAGCTGGGCTCAACAAGATACGCAGTATTTT; CDR3: CASSWAQQDTQYF; D: -; size: medium-sized; V: TRBV7-8; J: TRBJ2-3
DNA: TGCGCCAGCAGCTATCTGGGGAACAATGAGCAGTTCTTC; CDR3: CASSYLGNNEQFF; D: -; size: many; V: TRBV4-1; J: TRBJ2-1
DNA: TGCGCCAGCAGCCCTTCCCGCGGTATCTATGGCTACACCTTC; CDR3: CASSPSRGIYGYTF; D: -; size: -; V: TRBV4-3; J: TRBJ1-2
DNA: TGCGCCAGCAGCCAACCAGGAAGCCGGGAGCTGTTTTTT; CDR3: CASSQPGSRELFF; D: -; size: -; V: TRBV4-1; J: TRBJ2-2
DNA: TGTGCCAGCAGCCAAGGGCCGCTTGGGTATGGCTACACCTTC; CDR3: CASSQGPLGYGYTF; D: -; size: many; V: TRBV4-2; J: TRBJ1-2
DNA: TGCGCCAGCAGCCACCCTCGATCTCTTAGCGGGGGGACCCCTTCTTACAATGAGCAGTTCTTC; CDR3: CASSHPRSLSGGTPSYNEQFF; D: TRBD2; size: -; V: TRBV4-3; J: TRBJ2-1
DNA: TGTGCTAGTGGTCCGGACCTCCAAGAGACCCAGTACTTC; CDR3: CASGPDLQETQYF; D: -; size: -; V: TRBV12-5; J: TRBJ2-5
DNA: TGTGCCAGCAGCGACGGACTAGCGAGAAACATTCAGTACTTC; CDR3: CASSDGLARNIQYF; D: TRBD2; size: many; V: TRBV12-3/TRBV12-4; J: TRBJ2-4
DNA: TGTGCCAGCAGCCCTGGACAGGGGTGGAACACTGAAGCTTTCTTT; CDR3: CASSPGQGWNTEAFF; D: TRBD1; size: few; V: TRBV11-2; J: TRBJ1-1
DNA: TGCGCCAGCAGCCAAGAAGGCACGGGGGCTTTCTTT; CDR3: CASSQEGTGAFF; D: -; size: -; V: TRBV4-1; J: TRBJ1-1
DNA: TGCAGTGCCAGTAGCGGGGGGGCCTGGGTTGATGAGCAGTTCTTC; CDR3: CSASSGGAWVDEQFF; D: TRBD2; size: -; V: TRBV20-1; J: TRBJ2-1
DNA: TGTGCCATCAGTGACACTAAGGGACGGATCGAGCAGTACTTC; CDR3: CAISDTKGRIEQYF; D: -; size: many; V: TRBV10-3; J: TRBJ2-7
DNA: TGCGCCAGCAGCCAACCAGGGAGAAGAGGAGCGGGGGGTTCAGATACGCAGTATTTT; CDR3: CASSQPGRRGAGGSDTQYF; D: TRBD2; size: many; V: TRBV4-1; J: TRBJ2-3
DNA: TGTGCCAGCAGTTACTCGACCGGGACAGGGGTTCAGGAGCAGTACTTC; CDR3: CASSYSTGTGVQEQYF; D: TRBD1; size: few; V: TRBV6-2/TRBV6-3; J: TRBJ2-7
DNA: TGTGCCAGCAGAAAACAGGTTAGAGCTGAAGCTTTCTTT; CDR3: CASRKQVRAEAFF; D: -; size: -; V: TRBV6-2/TRBV6-3; J: TRBJ1-1
DNA: TGTGCCAGCAGCCCGCCGACAGGGACGAACACCGGGGAGCTGTTTTTT; CDR3: CASSPPTGTNTGELFF; D: TRBD1; size: few; V: TRBV7-9; J: TRBJ2-2
DNA: TGCAGTGCTAGAGAGGCGGGTCTTGGGATGTATCAGCCCCAGCATTTT; CDR3: CSAREAGLGMYQPQHF; D: -; size: -; V: TRBV20-1; J: TRBJ1-5
DNA: TGCAGTGCTAGGCAGGGTGCCGCAACTAATGAAAAACTGTTTTTT; CDR3: CSARQGAATNEKLFF; D: -; size: -; V: TRBV20-1; J: TRBJ1-4
DNA: TGTGCCAGCAGCGCATCCGGGACGGCGGACATTCAGTACTTC; CDR3: CASSASGTADIQYF; D: -; size: -; V: TRBV9; J: TRBJ2-4
DNA: TGTGCCAGCAGCTTCGTAGGGGTCGGTGAGCAGTTCTTC; CDR3: CASSFVGVGEQFF; D: -; size: -; V: TRBV7-9; J: TRBJ2-1
DNA: TGTGCCAGCAGCGTAGGCGGGGGGGCGGGGAATGAGCAGTTCTTC; CDR3: CASSVGGGAGNEQFF; D: TRBD2; size: -; V: TRBV9; J: TRBJ2-1
DNA: TGTGCCAGCAGCTCGGCGGACATTTTAAACATTCAGTACTTC; CDR3: CASSSADILNIQYF; D: -; size: many; V: TRBV5-5; J: TRBJ2-4
DNA: TGTGCCAGCAGCCAACTCCCAGGGGGGGGGTCCTACAATGAGCAGTTCTTC; CDR3: CASSQLPGGGSYNEQFF; D: -; size: few; V: TRBV4-2; J: TRBJ2-1
DNA: TGCAGTGCTGCTTCGACAGCTTATGGCTACACCTTC; CDR3: CSAASTAYGYTF; D: -; size: few; V: TRBV20-1; J: TRBJ1-2
DNA: TGTGCCAGTCCCCCGGGGCCCCAGCTGATGTTCGGTGAAGCTTTCTTT; CDR3: CASPPGPQLMFGEAFF; D: -; size: -; V: TRBV19; J: TRBJ1-1
DNA: TGTGCCAGCAGCAGTCAGGGGAAGAATGAGCAGTTCTTC; CDR3: CASSSQGKNEQFF; D: -; size: few; V: TRBV7-7; J: TRBJ2-1
DNA: TGTGCCAGCAGTTACCATTCATCCGGGCCCGGGGCCAACGTCCTGACTTTC; CDR3: CASSYHSSGPGANVLTF; D: -; size: few; V: TRBV6-2/TRBV6-3; J: TRBJ2-6
DNA: TGTGCCAGCAGCGGCGGAGGGGTAACTAATGAAAAACTGTTTTTT; CDR3: CASSGGGVTNEKLFF; D: -; size: few; V: TRBV9; J: TRBJ1-4
DNA: TGTGCCAGCAGCTTAGCCGGAGGTAATGGGGCCAACGTCCTGACTTTC; CDR3: CASSLAGGNGANVLTF; D: -; size: few; V: TRBV7-2; J: TRBJ2-6